Below, 8 T cell receptor beta chains from the same sample are listed, as sequenced in a study of long-term antiretroviral therapy in people with HIV. Survey-level immunoSEQ v3.0 assays were run. Some clones are missing from TCRdb's copy, which holds only in-frame ones; the method was immunoSEQ multiplex PCR. The sample shows 25,000 to 30,000 clones, around four fifths of them seen only once. The sequences come from unsorted PBMCs, collected 2.9 years after starting antiretroviral therapy. The receptors were gathered from a man over 45 with HIV.

This chain connects TRBV28 to TRBJ1-1; D is perhaps TRBD1 (6 bases). The V end lost 2 bases, the J end lost 0 bases, and 19 bases lay between the germline ends. The CDR3 is 18 amino acids. Germline-derived CDR1 and CDR2 are MDHEN and SYDVKM. CDR3 amino acids: CASSLKKGVSGMNTEAFF. The CDR3 nucleotides are TGTGCCAGCAGTTTAAAAAAGGGGGTTTCGGGGATGAACACTGAAGCTTTCTTT.

This chain joins TRBV6-5 and TRBJ1-6, with D tentatively TRBD1 (6 bases). CDR3 length: 13 amino acids. Between the trimmed V and J ends, which lost 4 bases and 10 bases, there was a span of 11 bases. CDR1 and CDR2 (germline): MNHEY, SVGAGI. This chain's CDR3 is CASSSGVGSPLHF. In DNA, the CDR3 is TGTGCCAGCAGTTCAGGGGTGGGCTCACCCCTCCACTTT.

The V and J genes are TRBV7-3 and TRBJ2-2, with D hard to call. Trimming removed 0 bases from V and 0 bases from J, with 5 bases in between. This CDR3 has 15 amino acids. Germline V CDR1 and CDR2: SGHTA, FQGTGA. CDR3 nucleotides: TGTGCCAGCAGCTTAACCGCGGCGAACACCGGGGAGCTGTTTTTT. This codes for CASSLTAANTGELFF. Full variable domain (rest looked up from reference TRBV7-3 and TRBJ2-2): GAGVSQTPSNKVTEKGKYVELRCDPISGHTALYWYRQSLGQGPEFLIYFQGTGAADDSGLPNDRFFAVRPEGSVSTLKIQRTERGDSAVYLCASSLTAANTGELFFGEGSRLTVL.

The rearrangement uses TRBV5-1 and TRBJ2-7; 9 bases map to TRBD1. Germline values: CDR1 SGHRS, CDR2 YFSETQ. This CDR3 has 16 residues. V was pared by 3 bases and J by 4 bases, with 11 bases of the junction left unmatched. The CDR3: CASSSKGQGPSYEQYF. The CDR3 bases are TGCGCCAGCAGCTCTAAGGGACAGGGCCCCTCTTACGAGCAGTACTTC. Based on the CDR3 plus reference TRBV5-1 and TRBJ2-7, the full variable domain is KAGVTQTPRYLIKTRGQQVTLSCSPISGHRSVSWYQQTPGQGLQFLFEYFSETQRNKGNFPGRFSGRQFSNSRSEMNVSTLELGDSALYLCASSSKGQGPSYEQYFGPGTRLTVT.

A remark on this clone: Other nucleotide sequences from this sample produce the same CDR3. The chain links TRBV6-1 to TRBJ1-6, with no clear D. The germline V gene has CDR1 MNHNS and CDR2 SASEGT. The CDR3 covers 14 residues. V was shortened by 3 bases and J by 6 bases, with 9 bases between the two germline ends. The CDR3 nucleotides are TGTGCCAGCAGTGAGCAGTTACTTAATTCACCCCTCCACTTT. Protein: CASSEQLLNSPLHF.

The CDR3 protein is CASSPGTGPEQYF. The CDR3 nucleotides read TGTGCCAGCTCACCAGGGACGGGGCCCGAGCAGTACTTC. The chain carries TRBV18 and TRBJ2-7; the D gene could be TRBD1 or TRBD2 (5 bases each). The CDR3 is 13 residues long. Germline V gene sequence: CDR1 KGHSH, CDR2 LQKENI. The ends were cut back, 2 bases at V and 6 bases at J, with 11 bases in the middle. Drawing the rest from reference TRBV18 and TRBJ2-7, the complete variable domain is NAGVMQNPRHLVRRRGQEARLRCSPMKGHSHVYWYRQLPEEGLKFMVYLQKENIIDESGMPKERFSAEFPKEGPSILRIQQVVRGDSAAYFCASSPGTGPEQYFGPGTRLTVT.

A few counts support this clone. The rearrangement links TRBV6-5 to TRBJ2-6; the D gene could be TRBD1 or TRBD2 (6 bases each). V lost 7 bases, J lost 2 bases, and 9 bases lay in between. CDR1 and CDR2 from the germline V gene are MNHEY and SVGAGI. The CDR3 spans 14 residues. In nucleotides, the CDR3 is TGTGCCAGCAAGGGGGGCGCTGGGGCCAACGTCCTGACTTTC. Its translation: CASKGGAGANVLTF.

V usage is TRBV10-3 and J usage is TRBJ2-7; TRBD1 agrees at 10 bases. CDR3 size: 18 residues. The germline V gene encodes CDR1 ENHRY and CDR2 SYGVKD. V was clipped by 2 bases and J by 2 bases; unmatched bases: 12. Here the CDR3 DNA reads TGTGCCATCAGTGAGACCCGGACAGGGGGAAGTAAGGCCTACGAGCAGTACTTC. Translation gives CAISETRTGGSKAYEQYF.